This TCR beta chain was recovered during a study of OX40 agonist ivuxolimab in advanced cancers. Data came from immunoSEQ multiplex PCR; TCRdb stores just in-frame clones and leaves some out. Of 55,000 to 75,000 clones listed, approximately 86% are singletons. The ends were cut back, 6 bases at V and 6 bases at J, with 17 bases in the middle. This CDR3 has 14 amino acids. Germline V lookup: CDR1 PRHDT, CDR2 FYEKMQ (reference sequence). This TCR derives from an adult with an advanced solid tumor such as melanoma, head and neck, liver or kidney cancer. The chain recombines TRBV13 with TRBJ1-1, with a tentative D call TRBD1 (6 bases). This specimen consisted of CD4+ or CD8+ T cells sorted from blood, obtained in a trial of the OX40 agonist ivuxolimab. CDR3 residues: CASREDRYQAEAFF. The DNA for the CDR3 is TGTGCCAGCAGGGAAGACAGGTATCAGGCTGAAGCTTTCTTT.